Presented here are 20 T cell receptor beta chains from one specimen sequenced in a study of blood T cell repertoires in COVID-19. The method was immunoSEQ multiplex PCR; TCRdb's version includes in-frame clones alone and lacks a portion of them. The profile shows some 330,000 clones, more than 85% of them singletons. The sample consisted of PBMCs or T cells enriched from blood (not recorded which). All receptors come from a woman aged 30 to 39 who had recovered from COVID-19.

J is TRBJ1-4 and V is TRBV2; unclear D gene. The CDR3 consists of 12 residues. V dropped 6 bases and J dropped 8 bases, with 10 bases sitting between them. Looked up from germline, CDR1 is SNHLY and CDR2 is FYNNEI. CDR3 DNA: TGTGCCAGCAGACGACGCGGGGAAAAACTGTTTTTT. The encoded protein is CASRRRGEKLFF.

This chain uses TRBV6-5 with TRBJ2-3, with 9 bases that match TRBD2. With V trimmed by 6 bases and J by 6 bases, 7 bases remained unmatched. CDR3 length equals 14 residues. Germline V CDR1 and CDR2: MNHEY, SVGAGI. The CDR3 nucleotides read TGTGCCAGCAGACCGGGACTAGCAAGCGATACGCAGTATTTT. Translation: CASRPGLASDTQYF.

J is TRBJ1-1 and V is TRBV18; 9 bases agree with TRBD1. The trim removed 1 base at V and 7 bases at J, leaving 4 bases unmatched. The germline gives CDR1 KGHSH, CDR2 LQKENI. This CDR3 is built from 14 residues. Here the CDR3 reads CASSPRTGASEAFF. The DNA for the CDR3 is TGTGCCAGCTCACCACGGACAGGGGCGAGTGAAGCTTTCTTT.

The gene calls are TRBV7-9 and TRBJ2-2, with 7 bases that match TRBD1. The ends lost 6 bases at V and 2 bases at J; junction bases unmatched: 3. The CDR3 is 14 residues long. Germline values: CDR1 SEHNR, CDR2 FQNEAQ (reference sequence). CDR3 region: CASRPGGNTGELFF. For the CDR3, the DNA is TGTGCCAGCAGGCCAGGGGGTAACACCGGGGAGCTGTTTTTT. The whole variable domain, remainder taken from reference TRBV7-9 and TRBJ2-2, is DTGVSQNPRHKITKRGQNVTFRCDPISEHNRLYWYRQTLGQGPEFLTYFQNEAQLEKSRLLSDRFSAERPKGSFSTLEIQRTEQGDSAMYLCASRPGGNTGELFFGEGSRLTVL.

The chain employs TRBV11-2 and TRBJ2-1; 7 bases map to TRBD2. The CDR3 is 15 amino acids. The V gene end was trimmed by 1 base and the J gene end by 7 bases; junction bases not matched to a gene: 7. Germline loops: CDR1 SGHAT, CDR2 FQNNGV. CDR3 residues: CASSLVLSGLNEQFF. CDR3 bases: TGTGCCAGCAGCTTAGTGCTTTCGGGACTAAATGAGCAGTTCTTC.

The V call is TRBV19, the J call TRBJ2-7; D is undetermined. The CDR3 totals 11 residues. The V end was cut by 3 bases, the J end by 6 bases, with 6 bases between. In germline, CDR1 is LNHDA, CDR2 SQIVND (reference sequence). Here the CDR3 DNA reads TGTGCCAGTAGTATTGGCGGCGAGCAGTACTTC. It yields the protein CASSIGGEQYF.

J is TRBJ2-7 and V is TRBV7-9; D unresolved. Per germline, CDR1 SEHNR and CDR2 FQNEAQ (reference sequence). This CDR3 is built from 11 residues. Trimming took 5 bases from V and 7 from J, leaving 9 bases between them. The CDR3 DNA reads TGTGCCAGCAGCCGTTTGGAGGAGCAGTACTTC. As protein: CASSRLEEQYF. The full variable domain, completed using reference TRBV7-9 and TRBJ2-7, is DTGVSQNPRHKITKRGQNVTFRCDPISEHNRLYWYRQTLGQGPEFLTYFQNEAQLEKSRLLSDRFSAERPKGSFSTLEIQRTEQGDSAMYLCASSRLEEQYFGPGTRLTVT.

The chain is built from TRBV7-3 and TRBJ2-3; D is unclear. V gave up 5 bases and J gave up 4 bases, with 10 bases separating them. The CDR3 has 13 amino acids. CDR1 is SGHTA and CDR2 is FQGTGA in the germline V gene. This chain's CDR3 is CASSQVSSDTQYF. In DNA, the CDR3 is TGTGCCAGCAGCCAGGTATCATCAGATACGCAGTATTTT.

The chain has TRBV28 and TRBJ1-4, with 7 positions matching TRBD1. V shed 2 bases, J shed 3 bases, and the junction held 3 bases outside the gene matches. Germline lookup yields CDR1 MDHEN and CDR2 SYDVKM. The CDR3 is 15 residues long. Written as DNA, the CDR3 is TGTGCCAGCAGTTTAGCAACAGGGGCTAATGAAAAACTGTTTTTT. Amino acids: CASSLATGANEKLFF.

V and J are TRBV5-4 and TRBJ1-4; D is unresolved. V lost 1 base to trimming and J lost 0 bases, with 7 bases between them. CDR1 and CDR2 (germline): SGHNT, YYREEE (reference sequence). The CDR3 totals 15 residues. CDR3 amino acids: CASSLSVATNEKLFF. Here the CDR3 DNA reads TGTGCCAGCAGCTTGAGCGTTGCAACTAATGAAAAACTGTTTTTT.

The V call is TRBV28, the J call TRBJ2-1, with 7 bases matching TRBD2. CDR1 and CDR2 from the germline V gene are MDHEN and SYDVKM. The CDR3 totals 18 residues. V lost 4 bases, J lost 5 bases, and 17 bases stayed unmatched. CDR3 DNA sequence: TGTGCCAGCAGTTCCGGGGGTTTAGGTAGCGGGCTCCACAATGAGCAGTTCTTC. Protein product: CASSSGGLGSGLHNEQFF.

The chain is built from TRBV6-1 and TRBJ2-5, with D maybe TRBD1 (6 bases). The germline V gene has CDR1 MNHNS and CDR2 SASEGT. Deletions cut 2 bases from V and 5 bases from J, with 15 bases between. CDR3 length: 15 amino acids. Written as DNA, the CDR3 is TGTGCCAGCAGTGAAACTCCAGGGGCATCGGAGACCCAGTACTTC. Amino acid sequence: CASSETPGASETQYF.

The chain couples TRBV2 to TRBJ1-2; 7 positions agree with TRBD1. The CDR3 runs to 13 residues. Germline V gene lookup returns CDR1 SNHLY and CDR2 FYNNEI. Unmatched junction bases numbered 4, after V lost 6 bases and J lost 3 bases. The CDR3 DNA reads as TGTGCCAGCAGCAAAACAGGGGACTATGGCTACACCTTC. It translates to CASSKTGDYGYTF.

The V gene is TRBV19, the J gene TRBJ2-7; 7 bases match TRBD2. This CDR3 contains 16 residues. In germline, CDR1 is LNHDA, CDR2 SQIVND (reference sequence). Trimming cost V 4 bases and J 2 bases; bases outside gene matches: 11. CDR3 amino acids: CASSRGGGLTAYEQYF. The CDR3 DNA reads as TGTGCCAGTAGTAGGGGGGGAGGACTAACCGCCTACGAGCAGTACTTC.

V and J are TRBV5-4 and TRBJ1-2, with unresolved D. The CDR3 runs 13 residues. Germline V gene sequence: CDR1 SGHNT, CDR2 YYREEE (reference sequence). Trimming removed 0 bases from V and 4 bases from J, with 7 bases in between. CDR3 nucleotide sequence: TGTGCCAGCAGCTTGGCGGGGATCTATGGCTACACCTTC. Its translation is CASSLAGIYGYTF.

This chain uses TRBV15 with TRBJ2-2; 7 bases agree with TRBD1. Germline CDR1 and CDR2: LNHNV and YYDKDF (reference sequence). CDR3 length equals 15 residues. The V gene end was trimmed by 9 bases and the J gene end by 3 bases; junction bases not matched to a gene: 10. CDR3 sequence reads: CATNDRGLYTGELFF. The CDR3 coding sequence is TGTGCCACGAACGATAGGGGGCTATACACCGGGGAGCTGTTTTTT.

The gene calls are TRBV29-1 and TRBJ1-2; a weak D match, TRBD1 (5 bases). The germline V and J ends were trimmed by 7 bases and 14 bases, with 14 bases remaining between them. Germline CDR1 is SQVTM and CDR2 is ANQGSEA. The CDR3 covers 9 residues. The chain's CDR3 is CSAPREITF. The CDR3 region has the DNA TGCAGCGCCCCCAGGGAAATTACCTTC.

This chain connects TRBV11-1 to TRBJ2-7, with 10 bases fitting TRBD1. CDR3 length: 15 amino acids. CDR1 is SGHAT and CDR2 is FQDESV in the germline V gene (reference sequence). J lost 7 bases, V lost 2 bases, and 8 bases had no gene match. In DNA form, the CDR3 reads TGTGCCAGCAGCTTACCGGGGACAGGGGAGGGGGAGCAGTACTTC. Protein sequence: CASSLPGTGEGEQYF.

This rearrangement joins TRBV28 to TRBJ2-7, with a weak D call TRBD2 (7 bases). V was cut by 8 bases and J by 7 bases, with 24 bases left in between. CDR3 size: 15 residues. Germline V lookup: CDR1 MDHEN, CDR2 SYDVKM. The CDR3 nucleotides read TGTGCCAGCCTCAGGGGAGGGGGAGGAGGTGGAGAGCAGTACTTC. Its protein is CASLRGGGGGGEQYF.

This chain connects TRBV2 to TRBJ2-7; 8 bases are shared with TRBD2. Germline CDR1 is SNHLY and CDR2 is FYNNEI. With V trimmed by 0 bases and J by 4 bases, 8 bases remained unmatched. This CDR3 comprises 16 residues. The CDR3 here is CASSEASGTRIYEQYF. The CDR3 nucleotides read TGTGCCAGCAGTGAAGCCTCCGGGACTAGAATATACGAGCAGTACTTC. Full variable domain (rest looked up from reference TRBV2 and TRBJ2-7): EPEVTQTPSHQVTQMGQEVILRCVPISNHLYFYWYRQILGQKVEFLVSFYNNEISEKSEIFDDQFSVERPDGSNFTLKIRSTKLEDSAMYFCASSEASGTRIYEQYFGPGTRLTVT.